Listed below are T cell receptor beta chains from one sample, sequenced in a study of T cell repertoires in cytomegalovirus infection. TCRdb reanalysed the reads using MiXCR and keeps one entry per CDR3 protein. Of about a million distinct CDR3 sequences listed, less than 35% were seen once; the top ten hold around an eighth. No antigens are known for them. This sample comprised cultured CD8+ T cells from PBMCs, obtained from culture after CMV antigen stimulation. Receptors were obtained from a human donor in good health (CMV status not recorded). Some clones in this sample may be carry-over from other donors' samples. The CDR3 runs from the conserved cysteine through the conserved F or W. A D gene is named only where the DNA matches it firmly. A clone size is listed for some rows: how often the clone was seen (once, few, many), or a class if it is expanded.

few	TRBV12-3/TRBV12-4	TRBJ1-2	11	.	CATREGTGYTF	TGTGCCACCCGGGAGGGAACTGGCTACACCTTC
.	TRBV19	TRBJ1-4	14	.	CASRGRTTNEKLFF	TGTGCCAGTAGGGGACGGACAACTAATGAAAAACTGTTTTTT
.	TRBV5-6	TRBJ2-5	14	.	CASRPSGSQETQYF	TGTGCCAGCAGACCCTCAGGCTCGCAAGAGACCCAGTACTTC
.	TRBV11-2	TRBJ2-3	16	.	CASSFLGPMSTDTQYF	TGTGCCAGCAGTTTCCTGGGCCCCATGAGCACAGATACGCAGTATTTT
.	TRBV5-6	TRBJ2-2	15	.	CASSFEGKVTGELFF	TGTGCCAGCAGCTTCGAGGGCAAGGTAACCGGGGAGCTGTTTTTT
few	TRBV19	TRBJ2-3	18	.	CASSIVPIASLHTDTQYF	TGTGCCAGTAGTATAGTTCCGATCGCCTCTCTCCACACAGATACGCAGTATTTT
few	TRBV6-5	TRBJ2-7	14	.	CASSYSSGGYEQYF	TGTGCCAGCAGTTACTCGTCCGGAGGCTACGAGCAGTACTTC
few	TRBV12-5	TRBJ1-2	15	.	CASGFTGRENYGYTF	TGTGCTAGTGGTTTCACGGGCAGGGAAAACTATGGCTACACCTTC
.	TRBV15	TRBJ2-7	13	.	CATSRYRGVEQYF	TGTGCCACCAGCAGATACCGAGGGGTCGAGCAGTACTTC
many	TRBV7-8	TRBJ1-2	15	TRBD1	CASSRDRVPNYGYTF	TGTGCCAGCAGCAGGGACAGGGTCCCTAACTATGGCTACACCTTC
.	TRBV7-9	TRBJ2-1	12	TRBD2	CASTSGEGKQFF	TGTGCCAGCACCTCGGGGGAGGGTAAGCAGTTCTTC